These 18 T cell receptor beta chains were sequenced from one sample in a study of Graves' ophthalmopathy and Graves' hyperthyroidism (dated 2018 in TCRdb). The listed sequencing device is Illumina HiSeq 2000. TCR beta CDR3 regions were amplified from RNA transcripts for repertoire sequencing. A first-round RT-PCR used HTBI primers with the Qiagen OneStep RT-PCR kit, followed by a second-round multiplex PCR, size selection and purification. The public sequencing data were trimmed at Q25 with fastp and processed into clonotypes with MiXCR by TCRdb, which kept only in-frame beta chains. Rows with one shared CDR3 protein collapse into an entry with the most common genes and DNA. The sample contains approximately 700,000 distinct CDR3 sequences, 40% of them found a single time. Approximately 43% of the sample is in the top ten clones. The sample consisted of peripheral blood. The origin of the receptors is an adult man with Graves' ophthalmopathy.

The rearrangement joins TRBV20-1 to TRBJ2-7; perhaps D is TRBD1 or TRBD2 (6 bases each). CDR1 DFQATT and CDR2 SNEGSKA come from the germline V gene (reference sequence). The germline V and J ends were trimmed by 2 bases and 4 bases, with 12 bases remaining between them. This CDR3 is 13 amino acids long. CDR3 bases: TGCAGTGCTAGAAAGGGGGGCGAGTACGAGCAGTACTTC. Translation: CSARKGGEYEQYF.

In this sample, this clonotype turned up a few times. J is TRBJ1-6 and V is TRBV9; 10 bases line up with TRBD1. The length of the CDR3 is 15 residues. With 4 bases clipped from V and 10 bases from J, the junction kept 8 bases outside the gene matches. Germline lookup yields CDR1 SGDLS and CDR2 YYNGEE. The CDR3 nucleotides read TGTGCCAGCAGCCCCCGGGACAGGGGAAGGTCACCCCTCCACTTT. The encoded protein is CASSPRDRGRSPLHF.

This clonotype was detected many times. For the CDR3, the DNA is TGCAGCGTTGAGGGGGCCTCTGGGGCCAACGTCCTGACTTTC. Protein: CSVEGASGANVLTF. The rearrangement joins TRBV29-1 to TRBJ2-6, with a tentative D call TRBD1 (6 bases). Germline assignment: CDR1 SQVTM and CDR2 ANQGSEA. The CDR3 is 14 amino acids. The V end was cut by 3 bases, the J end by 0 bases, with 6 bases between.

V and J are TRBV2 and TRBJ2-5; D is possibly TRBD1 (6 bases). Germline V gene lookup returns CDR1 SNHLY and CDR2 FYNNEI. This CDR3 is built from 15 residues. The germline V and J ends were trimmed by 5 bases and 1 base, with 14 bases remaining between them. CDR3 loop: CASSSRETGQETQYF. Here the CDR3 DNA reads TGTGCCAGCAGTTCTCGTGAGACAGGCCAAGAGACCCAGTACTTC.

The J gene is TRBJ1-1, the V gene TRBV20-1; 8 bases map to TRBD1. J lost 1 base, V lost 1 base, and 8 bases had no gene match. The CDR3 totals 16 residues. CDR1 and CDR2 (germline): DFQATT, SNEGSKA (reference sequence). Here the CDR3 reads CSARAPRQGTNTEAFF. The CDR3 DNA is TGCAGTGCTAGAGCCCCGCGACAGGGGACGAACACTGAAGCTTTCTTT.

A note on this clonotype: A clone one base away is much larger, so this may be a read error. The gene calls are TRBV7-9 and TRBJ1-2, with 9 bases aligning to TRBD1. Germline V gene sequence: CDR1 SEHNR, CDR2 FQNEAQ (reference sequence). The CDR3 is 18 residues long. Germline trimming cut 7 bases from V and 12 bases from J; bases unmatched to any gene: 27. This chain's CDR3 is CASTFPLDRTGVGGGHTF. The CDR3 DNA reads as TGTGCCAGCACCTTCCCACTAGACCGGACAGGGGTAGGAGGAGGCCACACCTTC.

The DNA for the CDR3 is TGTGCCAGCAGCTTGGGGTGGCAGGGAAAAGCTGGTGGTCCCCTCCACTTT. Translated: CASSLGWQGKAGGPLHF. This chain connects TRBV2 to TRBJ1-6, with D possibly matching TRBD1 (5 bases). V was trimmed by 6 bases and J by 13 bases, leaving 28 bases between them. Germline V gene lookup returns CDR1 SNHLY and CDR2 FYNNEI. The CDR3 contains 17 residues.

The genes are TRBV19 and TRBJ2-7, with TRBD1 as a possible D gene (7 bases). This CDR3 spans 15 amino acids. Deletions cut 10 bases from V and 3 bases from J, with 22 bases between. The germline gives CDR1 LNHDA, CDR2 SQIVND (reference sequence). The CDR3 DNA reads as TGTGCCACCAGCGGAGGTGGGCAGGGGGGCTACGAGCAGTACTTC. Translating gives CATSGGGQGGYEQYF.

The CDR3 here is CASSLGGETYEQYV. Written as DNA, the CDR3 is TGTGCCAGCAGCTTGGGGGGAGAGACCTACGAGCAGTACGTC. This chain connects TRBV7-9 to TRBJ2-7; tentative D call: TRBD2 (6 bases). V was clipped by 3 bases and J by 2 bases, with 11 bases between them. The CDR3 has 14 amino acids. Germline V CDR1 and CDR2: SEHNR, FQNEAQ (reference sequence).

Only one count was recorded for this clonotype. A read error may account for a junction end that differs from germline. V and J are TRBV2 and TRBJ2-5; TRBD1 matches 9 bases. CDR1 is SNHLY, CDR2 FYNNEI, per germline. The CDR3 is 16 amino acids. The CDR3 sequence: CASSEGVTGGSQTQYF. For the CDR3, the DNA is TGTGCCAGCAGCGAAGGTGTAACAGGGGGCAGTCAGACCCAGTACTTC.

This chain joins TRBV10-1 and TRBJ2-7, with D possibly called TRBD1 or TRBD2 (6 bases each). This CDR3 is built from 14 residues. Germline V gene data show CDR1 as WNHNN and CDR2 as SYGVQD (reference sequence). V shed 7 bases and J shed 0 bases, with 13 bases lying between them. In nucleotides, the CDR3 is TGCGCCAGCACTTCTCCGGGGGCCTCCTACGAGCAGTACTTC. Amino acid sequence: CASTSPGASYEQYF.

This clonotype was counted between two and nine times. The V and J genes are TRBV20-1 and TRBJ2-7, with D unresolved. The CDR3 is made up of 13 amino acids. Germline-derived CDR1 and CDR2 are DFQATT and SNEGSKA (reference sequence). V lost 3 bases and J lost 3, with 12 bases in between. This chain's CDR3 is CSARPPADYEQYF. For the CDR3, the DNA is TGCAGTGCTAGGCCCCCCGCGGACTACGAGCAGTACTTC.

The CDR3 spells CATSDPSGGNTGELFF. The CDR3 DNA sequence: TGTGCCACCAGTGACCCTAGCGGGGGGAACACCGGGGAGCTGTTTTTT. V is TRBV24-1 and J is TRBJ2-2; 10 nucleotides agree with TRBD2. Germline CDR1 and CDR2: KGHDR and SFDVKD. The CDR3 spans 16 residues. Trimming took 4 bases from V and 1 from J; bases not matched to a gene: 2.

The CDR3 sequence is CASSARTGSNEKLFF. CDR3 bases: TGTGCCAGCAGTGCGCGGACAGGGTCGAATGAAAAACTGTTTTTT. The chain combines TRBV25-1 with TRBJ1-4, with 8 nucleotides matching TRBD1. The CDR3 spans 15 residues. Germline V gives CDR1 MGHDK, CDR2 SYGVNS. Losses at the gene ends were 4 bases for V and 5 bases for J; bases not matched to a gene: 6.

The V call is TRBV10-3, the J call TRBJ1-2; D ambiguous. Germline CDR1 ENHRY, CDR2 SYGVKD. Trimming removed 0 bases at V and 7 bases at J, with 12 bases between. The CDR3 contains 14 residues. The CDR3: CAISESKVGSGYTF. The CDR3 DNA reads TGTGCCATCAGTGAGTCTAAAGTCGGGAGTGGCTACACCTTC.

The sample holds many counts of this clonotype. The DNA of the CDR3 is TGTGCCAGCAGCCTTGAGAACACTGAAGCTTTCTTT. It encodes CASSLENTEAFF. The rearrangement uses TRBV14 and TRBJ1-1, with D unclear. V was trimmed by 4 bases and J by 1 base, leaving 4 bases between them. Germline CDR1 is SGHDN and CDR2 is FVKESK. The CDR3 runs 12 residues.

This clonotype was seen ten or more times. This sequence joins TRBV29-1 and TRBJ1-1; D gene uncertain. The CDR3 sequence is 11 residues long. CDR1 and CDR2 (germline): SQVTM, ANQGSEA. Trimming cost V 7 bases and J 1 base, with 7 bases left between them. This chain's CDR3 is CSAFKNTEAFF. In nucleotides, the CDR3 is TGCAGCGCCTTCAAGAACACTGAAGCTTTCTTT. Supplemented by reference TRBV29-1 and TRBJ1-1, the full variable domain reads SAVISQKPSRDICQRGTSLTIQCQVDSQVTMMFWYRQQPGQSLTLIATANQGSEATYESGFVIDKFPISRPNLTFSTLTVSNMSPEDSSIYLCSAFKNTEAFFGQGTRLTVV.

The table lists this clonotype with a few counts. The rearrangement joins TRBV7-9 to TRBJ2-2, with D perhaps matching TRBD1 or TRBD2 (5 bases each). Per germline, CDR1 SEHNR and CDR2 FQNEAQ (reference sequence). The CDR3 extends over 17 amino acids. Trimming stripped 0 bases from V and 2 bases from J, with 13 bases between. The CDR3 loop reads CASSLAAYGTNTGELFF. The CDR3, as DNA: TGTGCCAGCAGCTTAGCGGCGTATGGGACCAACACCGGGGAGCTGTTTTTT.